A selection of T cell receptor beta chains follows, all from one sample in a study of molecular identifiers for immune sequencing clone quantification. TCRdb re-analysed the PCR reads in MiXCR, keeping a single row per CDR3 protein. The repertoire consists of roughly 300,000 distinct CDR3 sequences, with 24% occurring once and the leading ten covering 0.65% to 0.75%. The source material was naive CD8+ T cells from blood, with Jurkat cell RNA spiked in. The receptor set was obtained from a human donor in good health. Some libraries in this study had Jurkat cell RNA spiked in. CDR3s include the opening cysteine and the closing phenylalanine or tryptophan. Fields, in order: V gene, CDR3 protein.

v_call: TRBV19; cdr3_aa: CASSMGGDNEQFF
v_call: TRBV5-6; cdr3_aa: CASSQGQYSYNEQFF
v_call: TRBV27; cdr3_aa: CASSPWTSGALTDTQYF
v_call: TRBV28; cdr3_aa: CASSTLMTVSGGYTF
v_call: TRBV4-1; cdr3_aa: CASSVTRDRGAEAFF
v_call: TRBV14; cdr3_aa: CASSQVMSRTDTQYF
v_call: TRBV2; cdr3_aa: CATDSSRRGDTEAFF
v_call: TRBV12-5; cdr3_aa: CASAEGQGYQPQHF
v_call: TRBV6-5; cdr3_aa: CASSYSGAFGTEAFF
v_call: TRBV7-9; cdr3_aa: CASFAPGDGEYF
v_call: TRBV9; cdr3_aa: CASSASTGVVAQEIQYF
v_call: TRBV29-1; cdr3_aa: CSVGLAGAYNEQFF
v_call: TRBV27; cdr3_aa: CASSRTGVVHGYTF
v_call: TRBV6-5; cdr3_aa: CASSYAGGLSGELFF
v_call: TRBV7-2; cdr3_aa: CASSLGYRDFGNQPQHF
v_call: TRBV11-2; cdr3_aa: CASSDGQGKQFF
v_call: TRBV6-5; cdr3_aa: CATGPGTFGAEAFF
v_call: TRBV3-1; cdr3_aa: CASRRPGQGLYEQYF
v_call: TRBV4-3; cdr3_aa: CASSRTALNTEALF
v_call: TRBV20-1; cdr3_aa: CSARGSPVSRDAYEQYF
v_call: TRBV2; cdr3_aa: CASSEEQGAYEQYF
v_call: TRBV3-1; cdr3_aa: CASSPLGGTGANVLTF
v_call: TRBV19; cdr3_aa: CASSATGGEYEQYF
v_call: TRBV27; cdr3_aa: CASSSYSSNQPQHF
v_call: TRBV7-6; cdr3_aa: CASRFTGNTEAFF
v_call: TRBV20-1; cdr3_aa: CSARDLLAGIYEQFF
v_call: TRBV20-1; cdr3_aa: CSARDLYYEQYF
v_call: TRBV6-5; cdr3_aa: CACRVRVAGGRGGDTQYF
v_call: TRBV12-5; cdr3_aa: CASGLAVGINDYEQYF
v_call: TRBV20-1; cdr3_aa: CSARGQIHEQYF
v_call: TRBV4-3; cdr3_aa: CASSQDITVSNYGYTF
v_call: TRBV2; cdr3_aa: CASSEDRGYQPQHF
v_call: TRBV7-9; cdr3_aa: CASSNPGTTNYEQYF
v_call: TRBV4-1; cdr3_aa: CASSQDHPARTYSYEQYF
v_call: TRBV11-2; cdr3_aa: CASSLPPGQITGISEQLF
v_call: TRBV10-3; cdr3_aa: CAIRIGVNTEAFF
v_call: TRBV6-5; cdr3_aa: CASSSGAANQPQHF
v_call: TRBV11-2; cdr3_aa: CASSYGTGETQPQHF
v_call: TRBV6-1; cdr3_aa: CASSVNRDMNTEAFF
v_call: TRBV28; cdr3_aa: CASSFRGGNQPQHF
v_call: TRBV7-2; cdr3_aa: CASSPRVGTATGELFF
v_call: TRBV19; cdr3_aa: CASSDPFGRQPQHF
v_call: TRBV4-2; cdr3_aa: CASSRGLGGDTQYF
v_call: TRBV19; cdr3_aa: CATADSLNYGYTF
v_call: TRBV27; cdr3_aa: CASSLSSWGNTEAFF
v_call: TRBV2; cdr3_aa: CASSSRVDRVTQYF
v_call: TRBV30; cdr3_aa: CAWADRGLNNEQFF
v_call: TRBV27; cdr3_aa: CASSPRSGTYEQCF
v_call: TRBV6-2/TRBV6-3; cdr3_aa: CASSGGRTYEQYF
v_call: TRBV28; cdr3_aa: CASSSPPDTQYF